This TCR beta chain stems from a study of regulatory T cells in long-lasting Graves disease. Study outcomes and limitations: Preferential use of TRBV28, TRBJ1-2 and TRBJ2-5 was seen in persistent disease.

As regards this clonotype: Its target is not known.

Germline CDR1 GTSNPN, CDR2 SVGIG (reference sequence). CDR3 length: 12 residues. The germline V and J ends were trimmed by 1 base and 8 bases, with 11 bases remaining between them. Time point meaning: newly diagnosed GD, antithyroid drugs for less than 3 months. PBMC-extracted RNA yielded the TCR library. Combining iRepertoire HTBI primers with Arm-PCR of CDR3 regions, the authors built TCR beta libraries. TCRdb independently ran MiXCR on the multiplex PCR reads; one entry per CDR3 protein. The sample contains about 560,000 distinct CDR3 sequences, roughly 15% of which appear only once. The same sample was also studied in work on T cells in Graves' hyperthyroidism and ophthalmopathy. From that study: The HTBI primer set served for first-round RT-PCR of the TCR CDR3.

The starting material was peripheral blood mononuclear cells (PBMCs), obtained at new diagnosis, from a patient treated with antithyroid drugs. The clonotype originates from a young man with Graves disease. J is TRBJ1-2 and V is TRBV30; unclear D gene. Written as DNA, the CDR3 is TGTGCCTGGAGTGGACTCGGTGGGGGCTACACCTTC. Its translation: CAWSGLGGGYTF.